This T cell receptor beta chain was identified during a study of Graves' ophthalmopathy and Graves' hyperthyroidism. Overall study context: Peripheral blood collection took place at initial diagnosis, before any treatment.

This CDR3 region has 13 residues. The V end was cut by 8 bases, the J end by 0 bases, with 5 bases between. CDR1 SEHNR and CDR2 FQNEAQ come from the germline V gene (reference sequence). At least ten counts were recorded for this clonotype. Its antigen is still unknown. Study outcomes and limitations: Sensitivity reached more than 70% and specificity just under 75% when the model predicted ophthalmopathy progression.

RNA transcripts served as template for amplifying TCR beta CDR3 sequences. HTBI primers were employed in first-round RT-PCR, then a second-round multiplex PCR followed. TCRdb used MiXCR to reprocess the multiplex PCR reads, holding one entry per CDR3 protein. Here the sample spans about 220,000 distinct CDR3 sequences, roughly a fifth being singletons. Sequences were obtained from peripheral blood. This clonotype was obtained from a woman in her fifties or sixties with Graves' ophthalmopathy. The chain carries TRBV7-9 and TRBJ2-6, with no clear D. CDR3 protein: CASESSGANVLTF. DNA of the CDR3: TGTGCCAGCGAAAGCTCTGGGGCCAACGTCCTGACTTTC.